This TCR beta chain derives from a study of cytotoxic CD8 clonotypes in ibrutinib-treated CLL. As for the study in general: There were about 12 relapsed/refractory patients and about 15 treatment-naive patients, and around 17 were IGHV unmutated. The authors obtained response samples at a median of roughly twelve months of treatment, range 6 to 36.

In regard to this clone: The antigen is undetermined.

Measured with immunoSEQ multiplex PCR; TCRdb has only the in-frame clones, and not every one. Of approximately 330,000 clones in the sample, roughly 80% are singletons; the top ten hold 6.5% to 8.5%. Broader study findings: Clonality showed a rise at ibrutinib response that reversed toward baseline at progression.

The receptor comes from a human donor with chronic lymphocytic leukemia. Here the sequenced sample was PBMCs, taken before ibrutinib treatment.

CDR3: CASSPQGAYEQYF. In nucleotides, the CDR3 is TGTGCCAGCAGCCCACAGGGGGCGTACGAGCAGTACTTC. The chain joins TRBV7-9 to TRBJ2-7; TRBD1 agrees at 9 bases. This CDR3 contains 13 residues. CDR1 is SEHNR and CDR2 is FQNEAQ in the germline V gene (reference sequence). J was trimmed by 4 bases and V by 5 bases; bases with no gene match: 3.